The 27 T cell receptor beta chains below were found in one sample sequenced in a study of neurological immune-mediated disorders. TCRdb re-analysed the 5' RACE reads in MiXCR, keeping a single row per CDR3 protein. The repertoire has 55,000 to 65,000 distinct CDR3 sequences, 8.5% to 10% of them found once; the top ten carry approximately 12%. Time point specified: longitudinal time-point 2. Sequencing input: PBMCs. The receptors here all came from a man aged 25 to 45 in good health.

This clonotype was seen many times. V and J are TRBV28 and TRBJ2-7; D is undetermined. Trimming shortened V by 3 bases and J by 5 bases, and 20 bases separated the two germline ends. Germline-derived CDR1 and CDR2 are MDHEN and SYDVKM. The length of the CDR3 is 16 residues. In nucleotides, the CDR3 is TGTGCCAGCAGTTTTGAAGTCGAAGGACCAGTAAACGAGCAGTACTTC. It encodes CASSFEVEGPVNEQYF.

This clonotype has ten or more counts. The chain uses TRBV7-8 and TRBJ2-1, with TRBD2 matching over 11 bases. After removal of 1 base from V and 2 bases from J, the junction contained 13 bases not matched to a gene. This CDR3 is 20 amino acids long. Germline lookup yields CDR1 SGHVS and CDR2 FQNEAQ. The CDR3 DNA is TGTGCCAGCAGCTTAGTTGCGGGGTTTAGCGGGAGGGCCGCCTACAATGAGCAGTTCTTC. Translating it yields CASSLVAGFSGRAAYNEQFF.

At least ten counts were recorded for this clonotype. The chain joins TRBV7-2 to TRBJ1-2; 7 nucleotides match TRBD1. With 5 bases clipped from V and 4 bases from J, the junction kept 4 bases outside the gene matches. CDR3 length: 13 residues. Germline V gives CDR1 SGHTA, CDR2 FQGNSA. CDR3 region: CASSQTGLYGYTF. CDR3 nucleotide sequence: TGTGCCAGCAGCCAGACAGGGCTCTATGGCTACACCTTC.

This clonotype was detected ten times or more. V gene TRBV12-5 combines with J gene TRBJ2-2; 8 bases line up with TRBD2. This CDR3 has 14 residues. With V trimmed by 7 bases and J by 5 bases, 6 bases remained unmatched. Germline lookup yields CDR1 LGHNT and CDR2 FRNRAP. The CDR3, as DNA: TGTGCTAGTGCCCCAGCGGGAGTGACCGGGGAGCTGTTTTTT. Its translation is CASAPAGVTGELFF.

This clonotype was counted ten times or more. This chain links TRBV29-1 with TRBJ1-1; 9 nucleotides align to TRBD1. Trimming cost V 3 bases and J 5 bases; bases outside gene matches: 4. The V gene's germline CDR1 is SQVTM and CDR2 ANQGSEA. The CDR3 is 13 residues long. CDR3 protein: CSVEADRGTEAFF. CDR3 nucleotides: TGCAGCGTTGAGGCGGACAGGGGAACTGAAGCTTTCTTT. Full variable domain (missing parts from reference TRBV29-1 and TRBJ1-1): SAVISQKPSRDICQRGTSLTIQCQVDSQVTMMFWYRQQPGQSLTLIATANQGSEATYESGFVIDKFPISRPNLTFSTLTVSNMSPEDSSIYLCSVEADRGTEAFFGQGTRLTVV.

Many counts were recorded for this clonotype. This chain uses TRBV10-3 with TRBJ2-2, with a tentative D call TRBD2 (6 bases). In germline, CDR1 is ENHRY, CDR2 SYGVKD. CDR3 length equals 13 residues. The V gene lost 7 bases and the J gene lost 3 bases, with 9 bases spanning the gap. In DNA, the CDR3 is TGTGCCATCAACGGGGGATACACCGGGGAGCTGTTTTTT. It encodes CAINGGYTGELFF.

This clonotype was recorded many times. V and J are TRBV5-1 and TRBJ2-2; tentatively, D is TRBD1 (6 bases). CDR1 is SGHRS, CDR2 YFSETQ, per germline. The CDR3 contains 17 residues. V gave up 2 bases and J gave up 5 bases, with 19 bases separating them. CDR3 loop: CASSFLSSGDGTGELFF. The DNA for the CDR3 is TGCGCCAGCAGCTTTTTGAGTTCAGGGGACGGGACCGGGGAGCTGTTTTTT.

Notes on this clonotype: One end of the junction is discordant with germline, which a read error may explain. V is TRBV20-1 and J is TRBJ2-3; 7 bases are a match to TRBD2. This CDR3 has 16 amino acids. CDR1 is DFQATT, CDR2 SNEGSKA, per germline (reference sequence). The CDR3 coding sequence is TGCAGTGCTCGAGACGAGCCGGGACTAAGCGCAGATACGCAGTATTTT. Residues: CSARDEPGLSADTQYF.

This clonotype was observed at least ten times. The chain employs TRBV7-2 and TRBJ1-5; perhaps TRBD1 as D (6 bases). V dropped 2 bases and J dropped 3 bases, with 14 bases sitting between them. Germline V gives CDR1 SGHTA, CDR2 FQGNSA. This CDR3 is 16 amino acids long. Here the CDR3 DNA reads TGTGCCAGCAGCTTAAATGGGGGGCTCCTCAATCAGCCCCAGCATTTT. Protein sequence: CASSLNGGLLNQPQHF. Together with reference TRBV7-2 and TRBJ1-5, the CDR3 gives the full variable domain: GAGVSQSPSNKVTEKGKDVELRCDPISGHTALYWYRQSLGQGLEFLIYFQGNSAPDKSGLPSDRFSAERTGGSVSTLTIQRTQQEDSAVYLCASSLNGGLLNQPQHFGDGTRLSIL.

This clonotype was detected ten times or more. V usage is TRBV5-6 and J usage is TRBJ2-5; D possibly corresponds to TRBD2 (5 bases). This CDR3 spans 17 amino acids. The V gene lost 4 bases and the J gene lost 0 bases, with 19 bases spanning the gap. Per the germline V gene, CDR1 is SGHDT and CDR2 is YYEEEE. The CDR3 bases are TGTGCCAGCAGCCCCACCGGCACGGACTCGTACCAAGAGACCCAGTACTTC. Protein product: CASSPTGTDSYQETQYF.

This clonotype has ten or more counts. The chain links TRBV27 to TRBJ2-1, with D possibly TRBD2 on 6 matching bases. V lost 3 bases and J 3 bases, leaving 12 bases between the germline ends. The CDR3 length is 15 residues. The germline V gene has CDR1 MNHEY and CDR2 SMNVEV (reference sequence). This CDR3 is CASSFGGTVYNEQFF. CDR3 nucleotides: TGTGCCAGCAGTTTCGGCGGGACCGTCTACAATGAGCAGTTCTTC.

This clonotype has at least ten counts. The V gene is TRBV20-1, the J gene TRBJ2-7; perhaps D is TRBD1 or TRBD2 (5 bases each). Trimming stripped 6 bases from V and 3 bases from J, with 12 bases between. The germline gives CDR1 DFQATT, CDR2 SNEGSKA (reference sequence). The CDR3 has 12 residues. In nucleotides, the CDR3 is TGCAGTGCCACTAATGGGGGCTACGAGCAGTACTTC. Protein sequence: CSATNGGYEQYF.

The chain has TRBV4-2 and TRBJ2-5; D is uncertain. V gave up 0 bases and J gave up 6 bases, with 5 bases separating them. The CDR3 length is 12 residues. CDR1 and CDR2 from the germline V gene are LGHNA and YNFKEQ. The CDR3 DNA reads TGTGCCAGCAGCCAAGATGTGCAGACCCAGTACTTC. Its protein is CASSQDVQTQYF.

The chain recombines TRBV3-1 with TRBJ1-1, with D unresolved. The V and J ends lost 4 bases and 8 bases respectively, with 14 bases between them. This CDR3 region has 13 residues. CDR1 and CDR2 (germline): LGHDT, YNNKEL (reference sequence). The CDR3 nucleotides are TGTGCCAGCAGCCCCCTAACTAGGAGAGAAGCTTTCTTT. Translation gives CASSPLTRREAFF.

This clonotype has a count of ten or more. The V gene is TRBV2, the J gene TRBJ2-7; D remains unclear. The CDR3 has 12 residues. Between the trimmed V and J ends, which lost 6 bases and 6 bases, there was a span of 12 bases. The germline V gene has CDR1 SNHLY and CDR2 FYNNEI. CDR3 residues: CASSMTLAEQYF. CDR3 bases: TGTGCCAGCAGCATGACACTCGCCGAGCAGTACTTC. The full variable domain, its missing parts supplied by reference TRBV2 and TRBJ2-7, is EPEVTQTPSHQVTQMGQEVILRCVPISNHLYFYWYRQILGQKVEFLVSFYNNEISEKSEIFDDQFSVERPDGSNFTLKIRSTKLEDSAMYFCASSMTLAEQYFGPGTRLTVT.

The table lists this clonotype with many counts. Written as DNA, the CDR3 is TGTGCCAGCAGCTCCGGGACTAGCGGGATATACAATGAGCAGTTCTTC. Protein product: CASSSGTSGIYNEQFF. The chain carries TRBV7-8 and TRBJ2-1, with 13 bases fitting TRBD2. After removal of 4 bases from V and 4 bases from J, the junction contained 4 bases not matched to a gene. CDR1 and CDR2 (germline): SGHVS, FQNEAQ. The CDR3 totals 16 residues.

This clonotype has a count of ten or more. The rearrangement joins TRBV10-3 to TRBJ1-1; D is unclear. The germline V gene encodes CDR1 ENHRY and CDR2 SYGVKD. The V gene lost 7 bases and the J gene lost 1 base, with 10 bases spanning the gap. This CDR3 spans 13 amino acids. CDR3 sequence reads: CAITGRENTEAFF. For the CDR3, the DNA is TGTGCCATCACCGGGAGGGAGAACACTGAAGCTTTCTTT.

This clonotype was detected many times. A read error is possible here, since a much larger clone lies one base away. This chain links TRBV14 with TRBJ2-7; D perhaps matches TRBD2 (6 bases). V dropped 10 bases and J dropped 6 bases, with 13 bases sitting between them. The CDR3 totals 11 residues. Per the germline V gene, CDR1 is SGHDN and CDR2 is FVKESK. This chain's CDR3 is CAIRRAVEQYF. CDR3 DNA sequence: TGTGCCATCAGGAGGGCCGTCGAGCAGTACTTC.

This clonotype was detected many times. V and J are TRBV7-7 and TRBJ2-2; 11 bases are shared with TRBD2. The germline V gene has CDR1 SSHAT and CDR2 FNYEAQ (reference sequence). V was clipped by 5 bases and J by 6 bases; unmatched bases: 8. The length of the CDR3 is 16 residues. In DNA form, the CDR3 reads TGTGCCAGCAGCCAAACTAGCGGGAGTAGTCCCGGGGAGCTGTTTTTT. The encoded protein is CASSQTSGSSPGELFF. Complete variable domain (other parts from reference TRBV7-7 and TRBJ2-2): GAGVSQSPRYKVTKRGQDVTLRCDPISSHATLYWYQQALGQGPEFLTYFNYEAQPDKSGLPSDRFSAERPEGSISTLTIQRTEQRDSAMYRCASSQTSGSSPGELFFGEGSRLTVL.

This clonotype was counted ten times or more. This chain links TRBV29-1 with TRBJ2-3; D is possibly TRBD1 or TRBD2 (5 bases each). The CDR3 totals 14 residues. Germline V CDR1 and CDR2: SQVTM, ANQGSEA. The CDR3 spells CTTKDTLGADTQYF. CDR3 coding DNA: TGCACCACGAAGGACACCCTCGGGGCAGATACGCAGTATTTT.

This clonotype was recorded many times. The chain combines TRBV20-1 with TRBJ1-1; the match to TRBD1 covers 7 bases. CDR3 length: 13 amino acids. The germline CDR1 and CDR2 sequences are DFQATT and SNEGSKA (reference sequence). Unmatched junction bases numbered 6, after V lost 5 bases and J lost 3 bases. The CDR3 is CSAVRDSHTEAFF. CDR3 nucleotides: TGCAGTGCTGTACGGGACAGCCACACTGAAGCTTTCTTT.

The sample holds a few counts of this clonotype. The gene calls are TRBV7-2 and TRBJ1-2, with D perhaps TRBD1 (5 bases). Germline V CDR1 and CDR2: SGHTA, FQGNSA. This CDR3 spans 15 amino acids. Trimming cost V 5 bases and J 5 bases, with 18 bases left between them. DNA of the CDR3: TGTGCCAGCAGCCAATCGACAGTCGGGGGGTATGGCTACACCTTC. This gives the protein CASSQSTVGGYGYTF.

This clonotype was counted many times. V is TRBV7-9 and J is TRBJ2-7; D gene uncertain. V was cut by 5 bases and J by 7 bases, with 9 bases left in between. The length of the CDR3 is 11 residues. CDR1 is SEHNR and CDR2 is FQNEAQ in the germline V gene (reference sequence). This CDR3 reads CASSRTSEQYF. CDR3 bases: TGTGCCAGCAGCCGGACCTCAGAGCAGTACTTC.

This clonotype came up many times. This chain links TRBV4-1 with TRBJ2-7, with 12 bases matching TRBD2. Germline V gives CDR1 MGHRA, CDR2 YSYEKL. The CDR3 is made up of 16 amino acids. The trim removed 0 bases at V and 0 bases at J, leaving 0 bases unmatched. The CDR3, as DNA: TGCGCCAGCAGCCAAGAGACTAGCGGGAGCTCCTACGAGCAGTACTTC. This encodes CASSQETSGSSYEQYF.

This clonotype was detected ten times or more. This chain links TRBV14 with TRBJ1-4; weak D call: TRBD1 (6 bases). V was clipped by 4 bases and J by 3 bases, with 9 bases between them. The CDR3 sequence is 14 residues long. The germline V gene encodes CDR1 SGHDN and CDR2 FVKESK. CDR3: CASSPRTANEKLFF. CDR3 in DNA: TGTGCCAGCAGCCCACGGACAGCTAATGAAAAACTGTTTTTT.

This clonotype was detected only a few times. The V call is TRBV20-1, the J call TRBJ2-5; D may be TRBD2 (6 bases). Germline CDR1 and CDR2: DFQATT and SNEGSKA (reference sequence). This CDR3 has 14 amino acids. Between the trimmed V and J ends, which lost 3 bases and 4 bases, there was a span of 15 bases. In nucleotides, the CDR3 is TGCAGTGCTAGTGAGGCGGGGTCTTCAGAGACCCAGTACTTC. It specifies CSASEAGSSETQYF.

This clonotype was observed many times. The rearrangement joins TRBV5-1 to TRBJ2-4; TRBD1 matches at 8 bases. V shed 0 bases, J shed 8 bases, and the junction held 4 bases outside the gene matches. The V gene's germline CDR1 is SGHRS and CDR2 YFSETQ. The length of the CDR3 is 14 residues. The CDR3 region has the DNA TGCGCCAGCAGCTTGGGCAGGGGGCTCGACATTCAGTACTTC. This gives the protein CASSLGRGLDIQYF.